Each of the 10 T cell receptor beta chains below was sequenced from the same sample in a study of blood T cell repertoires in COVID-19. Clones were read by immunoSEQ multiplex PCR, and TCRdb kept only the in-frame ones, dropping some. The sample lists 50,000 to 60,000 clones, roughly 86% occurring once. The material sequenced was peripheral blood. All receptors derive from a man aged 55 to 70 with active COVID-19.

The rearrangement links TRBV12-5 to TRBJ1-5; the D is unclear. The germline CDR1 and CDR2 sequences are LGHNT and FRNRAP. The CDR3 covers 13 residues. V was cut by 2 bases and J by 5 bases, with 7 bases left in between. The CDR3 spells CASGLSRYQPQHF. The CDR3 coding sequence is TGTGCTAGTGGTTTGTCCAGGTATCAGCCCCAGCATTTT.

CDR3: CASSLFNLGTGINEQFF. The CDR3 DNA sequence: TGCGCCAGCAGCTTGTTCAATTTGGGGACAGGGATCAATGAGCAGTTCTTC. The rearrangement joins TRBV5-1 to TRBJ2-1, with 9 positions matching TRBD1. J was trimmed by 6 bases and V by 1 base; bases with no gene match: 11. In germline, CDR1 is SGHRS, CDR2 YFSETQ. The CDR3 contains 17 residues.

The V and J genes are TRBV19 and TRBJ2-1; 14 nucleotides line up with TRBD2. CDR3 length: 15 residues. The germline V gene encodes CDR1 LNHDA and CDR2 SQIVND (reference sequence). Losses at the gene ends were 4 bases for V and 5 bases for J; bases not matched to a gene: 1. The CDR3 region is CASSRGLAGDNEQFF. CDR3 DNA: TGTGCCAGTAGTAGGGGACTAGCGGGAGACAATGAGCAGTTCTTC.

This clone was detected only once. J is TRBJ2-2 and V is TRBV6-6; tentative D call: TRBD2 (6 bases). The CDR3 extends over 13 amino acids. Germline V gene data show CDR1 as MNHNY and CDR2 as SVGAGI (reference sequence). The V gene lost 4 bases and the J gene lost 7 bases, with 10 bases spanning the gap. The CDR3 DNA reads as TGTGCCAGCAGTTTGCGGGAAGACGGGGAGCTGTTTTTT. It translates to CASSLREDGELFF.

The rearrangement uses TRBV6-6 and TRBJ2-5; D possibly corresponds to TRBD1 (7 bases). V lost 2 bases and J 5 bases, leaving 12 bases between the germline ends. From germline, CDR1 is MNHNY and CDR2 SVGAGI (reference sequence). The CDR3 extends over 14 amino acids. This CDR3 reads CASSYEGAGETQYF. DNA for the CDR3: TGTGCCAGCAGTTACGAGGGGGCGGGGGAGACCCAGTACTTC.

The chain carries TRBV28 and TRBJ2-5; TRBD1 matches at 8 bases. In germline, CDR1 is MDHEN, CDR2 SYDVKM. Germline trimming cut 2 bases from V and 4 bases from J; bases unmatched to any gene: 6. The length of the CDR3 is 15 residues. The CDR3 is CASSLGQGARETQYF. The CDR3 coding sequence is TGTGCCAGCAGTTTAGGGCAGGGGGCTAGAGAGACCCAGTACTTC.

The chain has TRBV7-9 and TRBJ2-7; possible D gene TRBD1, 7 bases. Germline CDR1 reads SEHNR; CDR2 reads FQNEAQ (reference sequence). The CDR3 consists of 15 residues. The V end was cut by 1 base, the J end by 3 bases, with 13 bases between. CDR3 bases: TGTGCCAGCAGCTTAGGGGCAGGGGGAGGCTACGAGCAGTACTTC. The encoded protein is CASSLGAGGGYEQYF. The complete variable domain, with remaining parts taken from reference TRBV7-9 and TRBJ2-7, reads DTGVSQNPRHKITKRGQNVTFRCDPISEHNRLYWYRQTLGQGPEFLTYFQNEAQLEKSRLLSDRFSAERPKGSFSTLEIQRTEQGDSAMYLCASSLGAGGGYEQYFGPGTRLTVT.

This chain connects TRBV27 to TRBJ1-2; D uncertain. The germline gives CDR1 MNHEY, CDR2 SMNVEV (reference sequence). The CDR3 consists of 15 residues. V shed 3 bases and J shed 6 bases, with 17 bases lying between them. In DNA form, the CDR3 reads TGTGCCAGCAGTTTTTCGGACGGATGGCGGGATGGCTACACCTTC. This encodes CASSFSDGWRDGYTF.

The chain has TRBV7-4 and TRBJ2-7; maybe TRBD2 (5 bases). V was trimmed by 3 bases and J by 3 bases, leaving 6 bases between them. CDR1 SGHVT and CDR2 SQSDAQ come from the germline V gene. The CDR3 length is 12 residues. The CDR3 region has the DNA TGTGCCAGCAGCTTTGAGGGCTACGAGCAGTACTTC. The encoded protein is CASSFEGYEQYF.

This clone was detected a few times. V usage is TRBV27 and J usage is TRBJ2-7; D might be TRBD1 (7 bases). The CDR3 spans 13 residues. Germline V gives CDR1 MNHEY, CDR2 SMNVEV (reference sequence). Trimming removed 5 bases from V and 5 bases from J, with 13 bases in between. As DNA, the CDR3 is TGTGCCAGCAGTGGGCAGGGGGGCCACGAGCAGTACTTC. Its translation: CASSGQGGHEQYF.